This T cell receptor (beta chain) was recorded in a study of CD8+CD57+ T cells in acquired aplastic anemia. Turning to the study itself: The study obtained an average of about 3.1 ug of DNA from sorted CD4+ and CD8+ cells.

The study profiled TCR beta VDJ and CDR3 using genomic DNA as template. Via MiXCR, TCRdb re-called the reads, giving one row per CDR3 protein. The table has roughly 170,000 distinct CDR3 sequences, about 64% seen once; the top ten hold roughly 42%. V dropped 3 bases and J dropped 1 base, with 8 bases sitting between them. The CDR3 is made up of 14 amino acids. Germline V CDR1 and CDR2: KGHDR, SFDVKD. Findings and limits, study-wide: Patients shared some 30 CD8+ CDR3 sequences with controls.

Worth noting for this clonotype: Its antigen is not known.

The chain employs TRBV24-1 and TRBJ2-5; possible D gene TRBD2, 5 bases. This TCR came from a human donor in good health. The sample taken for sequencing was sorted CD4+, CD8+, or CD8+CD57+ T cells (not recorded which) from PBMCs. The CDR3, as DNA: TGTGCCACCAGTGATACGGGGAGCCAAGAGACCCAGTACTTC. Its translation: CATSDTGSQETQYF.